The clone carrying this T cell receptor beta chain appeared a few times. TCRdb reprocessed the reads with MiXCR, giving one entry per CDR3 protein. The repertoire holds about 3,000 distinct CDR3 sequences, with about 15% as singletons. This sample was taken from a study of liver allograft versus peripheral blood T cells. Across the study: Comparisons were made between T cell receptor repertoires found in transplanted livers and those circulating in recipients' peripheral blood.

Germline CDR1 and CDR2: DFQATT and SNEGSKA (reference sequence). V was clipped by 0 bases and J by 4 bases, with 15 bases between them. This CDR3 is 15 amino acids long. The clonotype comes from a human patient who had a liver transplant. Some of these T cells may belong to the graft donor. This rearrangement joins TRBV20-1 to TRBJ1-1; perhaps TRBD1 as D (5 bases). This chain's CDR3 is CSARDTVRGSTEAFF. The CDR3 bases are TGCAGTGCTAGAGATACTGTCCGGGGGAGCACTGAAGCTTTCTTT.